These T cell receptor beta chains were read from a single sample in a study of CD8 T cells in Susac syndrome. TCRdb reanalysed the immunoSEQ multiplex PCR reads using MiXCR and keeps one entry per CDR3 protein. The table shows some 120,000 distinct CDR3 sequences, with 94% occurring only once. Input material: CD4+ T cells from PBMCs. Receptor source: a human donor in good health. CDR3s include the opening cysteine and the closing phenylalanine or tryptophan. D genes are given only for firm matches. Clone size is stated in some rows and not others, as once, few, many or a class when expanded.

abundance: -; j_gene: TRBJ1-2; len: 14; d_gene: TRBD1; v_gene: TRBV25-1; CDR3nt: TGTGCCAGCAGTCCGACAGGGGACACGAGGGGCTACACCTTC; CDR3aa: CASSPTGDTRGYTF
abundance: -; j_gene: TRBJ2-7; len: 16; d_gene: TRBD2; v_gene: TRBV5-4; CDR3nt: TGTGCCAGCAGCACTGGGGGGGACGGAGGATCCTACGAGCAGTACTTC; CDR3aa: CASSTGGDGGSYEQYF
abundance: -; j_gene: TRBJ1-5; len: 17; d_gene: -; v_gene: TRBV6-5; CDR3nt: TGTGCCAGCAGTTACGGGGGTCAATCTTCTAGCAATCAGCCCCAGCATTTT; CDR3aa: CASSYGGQSSSNQPQHF
abundance: -; j_gene: TRBJ1-1; len: 13; d_gene: TRBD1; v_gene: TRBV7-3; CDR3nt: TGTGCCAGCAGACGACAGGGGGGGACTGAAGCTTTCTTT; CDR3aa: CASRRQGGTEAFF
abundance: -; j_gene: TRBJ1-1; len: 16; d_gene: TRBD1; v_gene: TRBV5-1; CDR3nt: TGCGCCAGCAGCTTCGCCGGGCAGGGGGCCGACACTGAAGCTTTCTTT; CDR3aa: CASSFAGQGADTEAFF
abundance: -; j_gene: TRBJ1-3; len: 13; d_gene: TRBD1; v_gene: TRBV5-1; CDR3nt: TGCGCCAGCAGCCAGGGACAGGGGGACACCATATATTTT; CDR3aa: CASSQGQGDTIYF
abundance: -; j_gene: TRBJ2-7; len: 13; d_gene: -; v_gene: TRBV19; CDR3nt: TGTGCCAGTATCGGCAGAACCTCCTACGAGCAGTACTTC; CDR3aa: CASIGRTSYEQYF
abundance: -; j_gene: TRBJ2-3; len: 12; d_gene: -; v_gene: TRBV29-1; CDR3nt: TGCAGCGTTGTTGTGGGAGTAGGTACGCAGTATTTT; CDR3aa: CSVVVGVGTQYF
abundance: -; j_gene: TRBJ2-7; len: 16; d_gene: -; v_gene: TRBV7-9; CDR3nt: TGTGCCAGCAGCTTAGGTGGCGGCGGGACACTGGGCGAGCAGTACTTC; CDR3aa: CASSLGGGGTLGEQYF
abundance: -; j_gene: TRBJ1-1; len: 12; d_gene: -; v_gene: TRBV3-1; CDR3nt: TGTGCCAGCAGCCAAGATGGCAGAGAAGCTTTCTTT; CDR3aa: CASSQDGREAFF
abundance: -; j_gene: TRBJ2-7; len: 15; d_gene: TRBD2; v_gene: TRBV7-8; CDR3nt: TGTGCCAGCAGTCGACTAGCGGGAGGGCCCTACGAGCAGTACTTC; CDR3aa: CASSRLAGGPYEQYF
abundance: -; j_gene: TRBJ1-1; len: 17; d_gene: TRBD1; v_gene: TRBV28; CDR3nt: TGTGCCAGCAGTTTAGGAGGCAGGGGGGGATCGAACACTGAAGCTTTCTTT; CDR3aa: CASSLGGRGGSNTEAFF
abundance: few; j_gene: TRBJ2-6; len: 18; d_gene: TRBD1; v_gene: TRBV5-1; CDR3nt: TGCGCCAGCAGCCCCGGGACAGGGGCTGTTTCTGGGGCCAACGTCCTGACTTTC; CDR3aa: CASSPGTGAVSGANVLTF
abundance: -; j_gene: TRBJ2-5; len: 14; d_gene: -; v_gene: TRBV9; CDR3nt: TGTGCCAGCAGCGTAGCGGGAGTAGTGGAGACCCAGTACTTC; CDR3aa: CASSVAGVVETQYF
abundance: -; j_gene: TRBJ1-4; len: 12; d_gene: -; v_gene: TRBV20-1; CDR3nt: TGCAGTGCTAAGTTTAGTCGGGAAAAACTGTTTTTT; CDR3aa: CSAKFSREKLFF
abundance: -; j_gene: TRBJ2-7; len: 12; d_gene: -; v_gene: TRBV7-9; CDR3nt: TGTGCCAGCAGCCCCGACGGCTACGAGCAGTACTTC; CDR3aa: CASSPDGYEQYF
abundance: -; j_gene: TRBJ1-3; len: 14; d_gene: TRBD1; v_gene: TRBV20-1; CDR3nt: TGCAGTGGGCTGGGACAGAACTCTGGAAACACCATATATTTT; CDR3aa: CSGLGQNSGNTIYF
abundance: -; j_gene: TRBJ2-1; len: 16; d_gene: TRBD2; v_gene: TRBV5-1; CDR3nt: TGCGCCAGCAGCTTGATGGCTAGCGGGACAAACAATGAGCAGTTCTTC; CDR3aa: CASSLMASGTNNEQFF